This T cell receptor (beta chain) was captured by sequencing in a study of cytomegalovirus exposure and HLA in healthy donors. CDR3 length: 15 residues. Germline V gene data show CDR1 as LGHNA and CDR2 as YSLEER. Trimming removed 2 bases from V and 7 bases from J; junction bases left unmatched: 3. General observations from the study: In a later analysis, V- and J-gene trimming of beta chains associated with a DCLRE1C missense variant, replicated independently.

Concerning this clone: Antigen unknown.

It was with 60 Vbeta and 13 Jbeta primers that the PCR ran. Generated by immunoSEQ multiplex PCR, the TCRdb table keeps only in-frame clones and is missing some. The sample has roughly 190,000 clones, over 70% seen once. The sequenced material came from PBMCs. This clonotype originated in a middle-aged man in good health and CMV-seronegative. V usage is TRBV4-3 and J usage is TRBJ2-1, with 12 bases that match TRBD2. The CDR3 spells CASSQLAGGGNEQFF. CDR3 bases: TGCGCCAGCAGCCAACTAGCGGGGGGGGGAAATGAGCAGTTCTTC.